This T cell receptor beta chain derives from a study of early stage breast cancer tumors. Study outcomes and limitations: Blood repertoires resembled normal breast more than tumor. Compared with adjacent normal breast, tumors showed 2 to 2.5-fold denser, more clonal T cells.

Each sample had two DNA replicates, 0.5 ug blood or roughly 1.5 ug tissue. The method was immunoSEQ multiplex PCR; TCRdb's version includes in-frame clones alone and lacks a portion of them. This sample has 55,000 to 70,000 clones, with approximately 84% found just once. The V end was cut by 2 bases, the J end by 4 bases, with 16 bases between. Germline-derived CDR1 and CDR2 are MNHNS and SASEGT. The CDR3 runs to 16 residues. Details on this clone: Its antigen is as yet unknown.

The sequenced sample consisted of blood. This chain links TRBV6-1 with TRBJ2-3; no firm D call. The clonotype originates from a person in their 40s with breast cancer. The CDR3, as DNA: TGTGCCAGCAGTGAATGGGAAAACGGTCGGCCAGATACGCAGTATTTT. Its protein is CASSEWENGRPDTQYF.